The source of this TCR beta chain is a study of human T cells and chemical hapten exposure. The germline gives CDR1 SQVTM, CDR2 ANQGSEA. The CDR3 consists of 12 residues. The V gene lost 0 bases and the J gene lost 11 bases, with 11 bases spanning the gap. Overall study results and limits: The number of TCRs above 1 in 1000 frequency did not change after DPC sensitization.

This clonotype was found a few times. The antigen remains unidentified. The sample's time point: healthy volunteer bleed at 6 weeks. Unfractionated whole blood was the source of the extracted total RNA. The library attached unique molecular identifiers to individual cDNA molecules. TCRdb recomputed calls from the RACE reads with MiXCR, one row per CDR3 protein. The data show under 45,000 distinct CDR3 sequences, with about 5.5% seen just once and about 13% held by the top ten. The sequenced sample was whole blood. The V gene is TRBV29-1, the J gene TRBJ2-1; D not resolved. The clonotype was recovered from a human donor in good health. Some clones in this sample may be carry-over from other donors' samples. The DNA of the CDR3 is TGCAGCGTTGAAGATCAGAACTTTAAGCAGTTCTTC. This gives the protein CSVEDQNFKQFF.